Below are 27 T cell receptor beta chains sequenced from a single sample in a study of tumor and adjacent non-tumor tissue in lung cancer. A modified ARM-PCR protocol with three rounds of nested PCR amplified TCRbeta. From the multiplex PCR reads, TCRdb called clonotypes with MiXCR, one entry per CDR3 protein. The sample comprises tens of thousands of distinct CDR3 sequences, 76% of which are singletons, and 40% rests with the top ten. This sample's RNA came from whole unsorted tissue. The normal lung tissue was taken more than 3 cm from the tumor edge. The sequenced sample consisted of distant non-tumor lung tissue. These receptors all come from a man aged 65 to 85 with non-small cell lung cancer.

As concerns this clonotype: Mismatch with germline at one junction end may stem from a read error. The chain carries TRBV10-3 and TRBJ2-2; 7 nucleotides match TRBD2. The V gene's germline CDR1 is ENHRY and CDR2 SYGVKD. The length of the CDR3 is 14 residues. The CDR3 nucleotides are TGTGCCATTAAAAGCGGGACCTCCATCGGGGAGCTGTTTTTC. It codes for CAIKSGTSIGELFF.

This clonotype has just a few counts. At one end, the junction sequence differs from germline, possibly due to a read error. The gene calls are TRBV5-4 and TRBJ2-1; a weak D match, TRBD2 (5 bases). Germline CDR1 and CDR2: SGHNT and YYREEE (reference sequence). The CDR3 has 12 residues. The chain's CDR3 is CASGLPREEQFF. In nucleotides, the CDR3 is TGTGCCAGCGGCTTGCCGAGGGAGGAGCAGTTCTTC.

This sequence joins TRBV2 and TRBJ2-1; D might be TRBD2 (5 bases). Between the trimmed V and J ends, which lost 4 bases and 8 bases, there was a span of 15 bases. The CDR3 is made up of 14 amino acids. Germline V CDR1 and CDR2: SNHLY, FYNNEI. The CDR3 spells CASSGLTKLYEQFF. The DNA for the CDR3 is TGTGCCAGCAGTGGTTTGACTAAGCTCTATGAGCAGTTCTTC.

For this clonotype: This likely comes from a read error, as the CDR3 has no conserved phenylalanine or tryptophan at its end. This chain connects TRBV12-3 or TRBV12-4 to TRBJ2-5; TRBD2 matches at 9 bases. The CDR3 length is 15 residues. With 6 bases clipped from V and 5 bases from J, the junction kept 10 bases outside the gene matches. CDR3 sequence reads: CASRGLAGMVETQYY. Written as DNA, the CDR3 is TGTGCCAGCAGGGGGCTAGCGGGAATGGTGGAGACCCAGTACTAC.

With respect to this clonotype: One end of the junction fails to match germline, which may point to a read error. The chain couples TRBV20-1 to TRBJ2-1; no reliable D call. This CDR3 contains 13 residues. CDR1 and CDR2 from the germline V gene are DFQATT and SNEGSKA (reference sequence). The chain's CDR3 is CNAILQEINEQFF. DNA for the CDR3: TGCAATGCTATATTGCAGGAAATTAATGAGCAGTTCTTC.

Concerning this clonotype itself: A junction end diverges from the germline sequence, so it may reflect a read error. The V and J genes are TRBV12-5 and TRBJ2-1; TRBD2 matches 8 bases. This CDR3 has 15 amino acids. CDR1 and CDR2 from the germline V gene are LGHNT and FRNRAP. CDR3 in amino acids: CASRLGAGGSNEQIF. The CDR3 DNA reads as TGTGCTAGTCGTTTGGGGGCGGGGGGATCGAATGAGCAGATCTTC.

On this clonotype itself: At one of its ends the junction is not consistent with the germline gene, which may arise from a read error. The chain carries TRBV12-3 or TRBV12-4 and TRBJ2-1; possibly TRBD2 for D (5 bases). The CDR3 extends over 11 amino acids. In DNA form, the CDR3 reads TGTACCAGCGGCTCCCTGCAGGAGCAGTTCTTC. Translating gives CTSGSLQEQFF.

The chain joins TRBV28 to TRBJ1-4; D ambiguous. CDR3 length: 15 amino acids. With 0 bases removed from V and 16 bases from J, the gap between germline ends came to 21 bases. Germline V gene sequence: CDR1 MDHEN, CDR2 SYDVKM. The CDR3 reads CASSLWSGTNEQRFF. The CDR3 DNA is TGTGCCAGCAGTTTATGGTCAGGTACTAATGAACAACGGTTTTTT.

Concerning this clonotype itself: Relative to the germline gene, one junction end is altered; a read error may explain this. The gene calls are TRBV11-2 and TRBJ2-7, with TRBD1 identical over 11 bases. Germline loops: CDR1 SGHAT, CDR2 FQNNGV. This CDR3 spans 15 amino acids. CDR3: CTSSLDRTGGYEHYF. CDR3 DNA sequence: TGTACCAGCAGCTTAGATCGGACAGGGGGCTACGAGCATTACTTC.

This clonotype was counted ten times or more. The CDR3 DNA sequence: TGTGCCAGCAGTCCCACCCCCCACCGCGAGCAGTACTTC. Protein: CASSPTPHREQYF. The chain combines TRBV11-2 with TRBJ2-7; D remains unclear. This CDR3 contains 13 residues. Germline values: CDR1 SGHAT, CDR2 FQNNGV. V was trimmed by 6 bases and J by 6 bases, leaving 15 bases between them.

In regard to this clonotype: The junction and the germline gene differ at one end; a read error may be behind it. This chain joins TRBV11-2 and TRBJ2-5; D possibly corresponds to TRBD1 (5 bases). This CDR3 contains 15 residues. Germline lookup yields CDR1 SGHAT and CDR2 FQNNGV. The CDR3 protein is CASSPETVGQEAQYF. The CDR3 DNA reads TGTGCCAGCAGTCCGGAGACAGTTGGGCAAGAGGCCCAGTACTTC. The complete variable domain, with remaining parts taken from reference TRBV11-2 and TRBJ2-5, reads EAGVAQSPRYKIIEKRQSVAFWCNPISGHATLYWYQQILGQGPKLLIQFQNNGVVDDSQLPKDRFSAERLKGVDSTLKIQPAKLEDSAVYLCASSPETVGQEAQYFGPGTRLLVL.

Regarding this clonotype: This may stem from a read error, because a much larger clone lies one nucleotide away. This chain joins TRBV11-2 and TRBJ2-7; the D is unclear. Germline V gives CDR1 SGHAT, CDR2 FQNNGV. This CDR3 has 12 residues. The CDR3 nucleotides read TGTGCCAGCAGCTTATATGGGCAGGAGCACTACTTC. Encoded protein: CASSLYGQEHYF.

CDR3 protein: CSMSTGNTIYF. The CDR3 DNA reads TGCAGCATGTCCACTGGAAACACCATATATTTT. The chain employs TRBV29-1 and TRBJ1-3; D is ambiguous. V was cut by 8 bases and J by 2 bases, with 7 bases left in between. The CDR3 length is 11 residues. Germline values: CDR1 SQVTM, CDR2 ANQGSEA.

V gene TRBV4-1 combines with J gene TRBJ2-2; weak D call: TRBD1 (5 bases). The V gene lost 0 bases and the J gene lost 13 bases, with 21 bases spanning the gap. The CDR3 is 16 amino acids. Germline V gives CDR1 MGHRA, CDR2 YSYEKL. DNA of the CDR3: TGCGCCAGCAGCCAAGATATGACAGTCGTAACCGTGGGGCTGTTTTTT. Its protein is CASSQDMTVVTVGLFF.

Of note for this clonotype: A junction boundary mismatches the germline segment, possibly from a read error. The chain recombines TRBV29-1 with TRBJ2-1, with D uncertain. The CDR3 extends over 14 amino acids. From germline, CDR1 is SQVTM and CDR2 ANQGSEA. The CDR3 is CSVEDFGVYNDQFF. The CDR3 DNA is TGCAGCGTTGAAGATTTTGGGGTCTACAATGACCAGTTCTTC.

The chain links TRBV6-5 to TRBJ1-1; D gene unclear. The CDR3 consists of 13 residues. CDR1 and CDR2 (germline): MNHEY, SVGAGI. With 10 bases removed from V and 6 bases from J, the gap between germline ends came to 18 bases. CDR3 sequence (DNA): TGTGCCACCTCTTGGAGAAGGAAAGCTGAAGCTTTCTTT. Amino acids: CATSWRRKAEAFF.

About this clonotype: Mismatch with germline at one junction end may stem from a read error. The J gene is TRBJ2-7, the V gene TRBV11-2; 8 bases match TRBD1. This CDR3 has 15 residues. Germline CDR1 reads SGHAT; CDR2 reads FQNNGV. The CDR3 sequence is CATSLDQGAPYHQYF. The CDR3 coding sequence is TGTGCCACCAGCTTAGATCAGGGGGCCCCCTACCACCAGTACTTC.

Comments on this clonotype: A read error may be the cause here, since a much bigger clone is one base away. This chain connects TRBV12-3 or TRBV12-4 to TRBJ1-2, with D unclear. The CDR3 runs to 16 residues. Trimming removed 6 bases from V and 4 bases from J, with 21 bases in between. DNA of the CDR3: TGTGCCAGCAGCCCCAGAGGACCTGGCCTGAGCTATGGCTACACCTTC. Encoded protein: CASSPRGPGLSYGYTF.

The chain links TRBV11-2 to TRBJ2-7; D may be TRBD1 (5 bases). CDR1 is SGHAT and CDR2 is FQNNGV in the germline V gene. The length of the CDR3 is 12 residues. The CDR3 spells CTISPGRTEQYF. The CDR3 bases are TGTACCATCAGCCCGGGTAGGACAGAGCAGTACTTC.

The gene calls are TRBV13 and TRBJ2-2; TRBD2 is a possible D gene (7 bases). V lost 0 bases and J 15 bases, leaving 23 bases between the germline ends. This CDR3 spans 16 amino acids. Per germline, CDR1 PRHDT and CDR2 FYEKMQ (reference sequence). In nucleotides, the CDR3 is TGTGCCAGCAGCTTAGGGACAGGTTCGATCACCGGGGGGTTGTTTTTT. Translated, it gives CASSLGTGSITGGLFF.

This clonotype was seen once. In this CDR3 the conserved last residue, phenylalanine or tryptophan, is missing, so a read error is likely. The CDR3 region has the DNA TGTGCCAGCAGCTTAGTATGGACTAGCAGGGGCCGACAAGACACCCAGTACTTA. Its protein is CASSLVWTSRGRQDTQYL. The chain recombines TRBV11-2 with TRBJ2-5, with TRBD2 matching over 8 bases. From germline, CDR1 is SGHAT and CDR2 FQNNGV. There are 18 residues in the CDR3.

To note about this clonotype: At one boundary the junction diverges from the germline segment, which might be a read error. The chain carries TRBV11-3 and TRBJ2-3; D is ambiguous. Germline V gene lookup returns CDR1 SGHNT and CDR2 YENEEA. The CDR3 runs to 12 residues. In DNA, the CDR3 is TGTGCAAGCAGCTTCACCGCGGTTACGCAGTATTTT. Translated: CASSFTAVTQYF.

Regarding this clonotype: A much larger clone lies a single base off, so this may be a read error. The V call is TRBV19, the J call TRBJ2-7; 7 positions match TRBD1. The V segment lost 7 bases and the J segment 4 bases; nucleotides outside the gene matches: 13. The CDR3 sequence is 15 residues long. From germline, CDR1 is LNHDA and CDR2 SQIVND (reference sequence). The CDR3 coding sequence is TGTGCCAGTAACCCGACAGGGACCGAAGGTTACGAGCAGTACTTC. Translation: CASNPTGTEGYEQYF.

A few counts support this clonotype. A much larger clone is a single base away; this may be a read error. J is TRBJ2-3 and V is TRBV12-3 or TRBV12-4; 7 positions agree with TRBD1. The trim removed 4 bases at V and 2 bases at J, leaving 6 bases unmatched. This CDR3 has 15 amino acids. CDR3 DNA: TGTGCCAGCAGTTCCGGGACAGAGATCACAGATACGCAGTATTTT. Protein: CASSSGTEITDTQYF.

As regards this clonotype: Relative to the germline gene, one junction end is altered; a read error may explain this. The chain recombines TRBV6-2 or TRBV6-3 with TRBJ2-1, with no clear D. CDR3 size: 14 residues. CDR1 MNHEY and CDR2 SVGEGT come from the germline V gene. The CDR3 bases are TGTGCCAGCAGTAGACATGGCTCCTACAATGAGCAATTCTTC. Its protein is CASSRHGSYNEQFF.

In regard to this clonotype: With a much larger clone just one base away, this may be a read error. The V and J genes are TRBV12-3 or TRBV12-4 and TRBJ2-6, with 8 bases lining up with TRBD2. This CDR3 is 22 amino acids long. The V segment lost 4 bases and the J segment 2 bases; nucleotides outside the gene matches: 22. CDR3: CASSSTPGLGRERVTGANVLTF. The CDR3 nucleotides are TGTGCCAGCAGTTCGACTCCGGGACTAGGGAGAGAAAGAGTTACTGGGGCCAACGTCCTGACTTTC.

This clonotype was seen just once. No conserved phenylalanine or tryptophan ends this CDR3, so it is likely a read error. It is unclear where the CDR3 begins or ends on the DNA, so no DNA is shown, and the CDR3 is as TCRdb lists it. J is TRBJ2-7 and V is TRBV29-1; the table's D call, TRBD1, was not checked against the DNA. 10 amino acids form the CDR3, both terminal residues included. The germline V gene encodes CDR1 SQVTM and CDR2 ANQGSEA. The chain's CDR3 is CSAGSYELYI.